This T cell receptor beta chain is drawn from a study of T cell changes during pregnancy in multiple sclerosis. Profiled with immunoSEQ multiplex PCR; TCRdb holds only in-frame clones, not every one. The sample comprises tens of thousands of clones, approximately 92% of which are singletons, and approximately 1.3% rests with the top ten. The sequence derives from a female donor with multiple sclerosis, enrolled in a pregnancy study. The sequencing sample was made of peripheral blood.

Here the CDR3 reads CASSSARDGSYEQYF. Written as DNA, the CDR3 is TGTGCCAGCAGCTCTGCCCGGGACGGGTCCTACGAGCAGTACTTC. The chain joins TRBV5-4 to TRBJ2-7; D possibly uses TRBD1 or TRBD2 (5 bases each). The V end was cut by 3 bases, the J end by 1 base, with 14 bases between. This CDR3 region has 15 residues. The germline CDR1 and CDR2 sequences are SGHNT and YYREEE (reference sequence).